These T cell receptor beta chains were read from a single sample in a study of shared clonotypes between healthy human individuals. Method: immunoSEQ multiplex PCR; TCRdb's copy keeps in-frame clones and lacks some. The table lists 550,000 to 850,000 clones, 72% of them singletons, with about 1.8% in the top ten. The sequenced sample consisted of memory CD4+ T cells sorted from blood. All receptors come from a woman in her twenties or thirties in good health. Each CDR3 is given with its conserved first and last residue. The D gene is left open where the match is weak. Not every row has a clone size; where given, it reads once, few, many or a size class.

TRBJ2-5 TRBV6-1 . . CASSEGFQETQYF TGTGCCAGCAGTGAAGGATTCCAAGAGACCCAGTACTTC
TRBJ1-1 TRBV28 . . CASSESTPSAEAFF TGTGCCAGCAGTGAGAGTACCCCGAGCGCTGAAGCTTTCTTT
TRBJ2-1 TRBV6-4 . . CASSAKTGRNNEQFF TGTGCCAGCAGTGCTAAGACGGGACGAAACAATGAGCAGTTCTTC
TRBJ2-5 TRBV19 . TRBD2 CASGGRERQETQYF TGTGCCAGCGGCGGGAGGGAAAGACAAGAGACCCAGTACTTC
TRBJ1-1 TRBV20-1 once . CSAYGPGEAFF TGCAGTGCTTACGGACCCGGTGAAGCTTTCTTT
TRBJ2-7 TRBV19 few TRBD2 CASRGRTSGRTDSYEQYF TGTGCCAGTAGAGGACGCACTAGCGGGAGGACCGACTCCTACGAGCAGTACTTC
TRBJ2-6 TRBV28 . . CASRSGVSGANVLTF TGTGCCAGCAGATCAGGGGTTTCTGGGGCCAACGTCCTGACTTTC
TRBJ1-1 TRBV28 many . CATLGPQGTEAFF TGTGCCACTTTGGGCCCTCAAGGGACTGAAGCTTTCTTT
TRBJ1-2 TRBV27 few TRBD1 CASSPTGGNGYTF TGTGCCAGCAGTCCGACAGGGGGAAATGGCTACACCTTC
TRBJ2-2 TRBV7-8 . . CASSLVGGNTGELFF TGTGCCAGCAGCTTGGTCGGGGGAAACACCGGGGAGCTGTTTTTT
TRBJ2-6 TRBV28 . . CASSHSLSGANVLTF TGTGCCAGCAGTCACAGCCTCTCTGGGGCCAACGTCCTGACTTTC
TRBJ1-5 TRBV19 . TRBD1 CATMTGARLRGNQPQHF TGTGCCACCATGACAGGGGCCCGTCTACGAGGCAATCAGCCCCAGCATTTT
TRBJ1-3 TRBV5-1 . . CASTLDSGNTIYF TGCGCCAGCACCCTGGACAGTGGAAACACCATATATTTT
TRBJ2-7 TRBV5-1 . . CASSSNGEAGGEQYF TGCGCCAGCAGCTCTAACGGTGAAGCGGGCGGCGAGCAGTACTTC
TRBJ2-7 TRBV5-1 . TRBD1 CASSLLQGVREQYF TGCGCCAGCAGCTTACTCCAGGGGGTCCGCGAGCAGTACTTC
TRBJ2-7 TRBV29-1 many . CSVETGTATYEQYF TGCAGCGTGGAAACCGGGACGGCTACCTACGAGCAGTACTTC
TRBJ1-1 TRBV7-9 once . CASSSQAAGEGTEAFF TGTGCCAGCAGCTCACAGGCCGCAGGGGAGGGTACTGAAGCTTTCTTT
TRBJ2-1 TRBV19 . . CASSSRLADNEQFF TGTGCCAGTAGTAGTCGTCTAGCAGACAATGAGCAGTTCTTC
TRBJ2-2 TRBV19 . TRBD1 CASSPFRQGAATGELFF TGTGCCAGTAGTCCATTTCGACAGGGGGCAGCCACCGGGGAGCTGTTTTTT
TRBJ1-5 TRBV13 . . CASSLGGGYTNQPQHF TGTGCCAGCAGCTTAGGAGGTGGTTATACCAATCAGCCCCAGCATTTT
TRBJ2-5 TRBV7-9 . . CASSFNGQETQYF TGTGCCAGCAGCTTCAACGGGCAAGAGACCCAGTACTTC
TRBJ2-1 TRBV5-1 once TRBD2 CASSLHSGRDYNEQFF TGCGCCAGCAGCCTACATAGCGGGAGGGACTACAATGAGCAGTTCTTC
TRBJ2-7 TRBV27 many . CASSFSQKTYEQYF TGTGCCAGCAGTTTCTCCCAGAAAACCTACGAGCAGTACTTC
TRBJ2-2 TRBV4-1 few TRBD1 CASSPPYRGTGELFF TGCGCCAGCAGCCCTCCTTACAGGGGAACCGGGGAGCTGTTTTTT
TRBJ2-2 TRBV28 . . CASRGGHNTGELFF TGTGCCAGCAGGGGGGGACACAACACCGGGGAGCTGTTTTTT
TRBJ1-2 TRBV11-2 . . CASSLDWSANYGYTF TGTGCCAGCAGCTTAGATTGGTCAGCTAACTATGGCTACACCTTC
TRBJ1-4 TRBV7-2 . TRBD1 CASSTTGQNEKLFF TGTGCCAGCAGCACGACAGGGCAAAATGAAAAACTGTTTTTT
TRBJ1-4 TRBV25-1 . . CASSPPPGITDEKLFF TGTGCCAGCAGTCCTCCTCCCGGGATTACGGATGAAAAACTGTTTTTT